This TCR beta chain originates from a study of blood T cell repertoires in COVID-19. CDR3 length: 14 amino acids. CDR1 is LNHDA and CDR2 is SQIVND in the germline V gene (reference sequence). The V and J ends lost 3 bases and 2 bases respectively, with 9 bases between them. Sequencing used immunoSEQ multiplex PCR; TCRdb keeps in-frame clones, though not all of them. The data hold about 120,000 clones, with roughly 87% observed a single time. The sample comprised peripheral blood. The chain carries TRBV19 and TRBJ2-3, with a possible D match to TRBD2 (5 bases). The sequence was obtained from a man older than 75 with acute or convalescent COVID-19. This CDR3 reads CASSMWETTDTQYF. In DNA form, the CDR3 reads TGTGCCAGTAGTATGTGGGAGACCACAGATACGCAGTATTTT.